This paragraph covers one TCR beta chain sequence. Its antigen remains unidentified. Only in-frame clones appear in the TCRdb table, and some are missing; sequencing was by immunoSEQ multiplex PCR. Of roughly 120,000 clones listed, about 85% were seen once; the top ten hold roughly 4%. From germline, CDR1 is KGHSH and CDR2 LQKENI. The CDR3 covers 15 residues. Trimming removed 2 bases at V and 7 bases at J, with 18 bases between. This record belongs to a study of T cell responses to AZD1222 COVID-19 vaccine. Overall study context: The analysis combined second doses at about 4 or about 12 weeks.

Overall study findings and caveats: The donor group comprised mostly white British people and more females; the analysis possibly underestimated clonal diversity. Seropositive AZD1222 recipients at baseline numbered only 6 or 7. Repertoires in all cases were sampled only once the peak T cell response had passed.

The sequence derives from an adult in good health. V and J are TRBV18 and TRBJ2-7; D not resolved. Sequenced material: peripheral blood, taken on day 0 of AZD1222 vaccination. The CDR3 sequence: CASSPGIQRVAEQYF. The CDR3 region has the DNA TGTGCCAGCTCACCAGGGATCCAACGCGTCGCGGAGCAGTACTTC.